The 26 T cell receptor beta chains below all came from one sample that was sequenced in a study of human T cells and chemical hapten exposure. TCRdb re-called the RACE reads with MiXCR, one entry per CDR3 protein. There are some 42,000 distinct CDR3 sequences in the sample; just under 9% occur only once, and approximately 15% lies in the top ten. The time point: patch test 2, 6 weeks after DPC sensitization. The treatment denotes: therapeutic diphenylcyclopropenone sensitization with weekly scalp DPC. The source was whole blood, collected in connection with sensitization to the hapten diphenylcyclopropenone (DPC). The receptors originated from a woman aged 40 to 50 with alopecia areata. Some clones in this sample may be carry-over from other donors' samples.

V gene TRBV20-1 combines with J gene TRBJ1-6; D is unclear. This CDR3 has 12 amino acids. The germline gives CDR1 DFQATT, CDR2 SNEGSKA (reference sequence). CDR3 DNA: TGCAGCGCCCAGACTGGTTATTCACCCCTCCACTTT. Its protein product is CSAQTGYSPLHF.

The chain employs TRBV9 and TRBJ1-6; D may be TRBD1 (5 bases). Germline V gene data show CDR1 as SGDLS and CDR2 as YYNGEE. With 2 bases removed from V and 3 bases from J, the gap between germline ends came to 6 bases. This CDR3 has 14 amino acids. CDR3 sequence: CASSVGGYNSPLHF. Here the CDR3 DNA reads TGTGCCAGCAGCGTTGGGGGCTATAATTCACCCCTCCACTTT.

In its sample, this clonotype was seen many times. The chain couples TRBV28 to TRBJ1-5, with D unclear. The length of the CDR3 is 12 residues. CDR1 is MDHEN and CDR2 is SYDVKM in the germline V gene. The V and J ends lost 11 bases and 1 base respectively, with 9 bases between them. In DNA form, the CDR3 reads TGTGCCGAGGGTAGGAGCAATCAGCCCCAGCATTTT. Amino acids: CAEGRSNQPQHF. The variable domain in full, completed from reference TRBV28 and TRBJ1-5, reads DVKVTQSSRYLVKRTGEKVFLECVQDMDHENMFWYRQDPGLGLRLIYFSYDVKMKEKGDIPEGYSVSREKKERFSLILESASTNQTSMYLCAEGRSNQPQHFGDGTRLSIL.

This clonotype has a count of ten or more. The chain is built from TRBV4-3 and TRBJ2-5, with no clear D. The germline V gene has CDR1 LGHNA and CDR2 YSLEER. The V gene lost 1 base and the J gene lost 1 base, with 4 bases spanning the gap. The CDR3 is made up of 13 amino acids. The CDR3 bases are TGCGCCAGCAGCCAAGTGCGCCAAGAGACCCAGTACTTC. Protein product: CASSQVRQETQYF.

A note on this clonotype: A read error is possible here, since a much larger clone lies one base away. Here the CDR3 omits its conserved ending phenylalanine or tryptophan, so a read error is the likely source. The DNA is omitted, as the CDR3 cannot be located on it reliably, and the CDR3 follows TCRdb's listing. CDR3 sequence: CASNKRGQVSEL. The V call is TRBV21-1, the J call TRBJ2-7; the table names TRBD1, a call not compared with the DNA. TRBV21-1 is reported as a pseudogene. The CDR3 is 12 amino acids in total, end residues counted.

This clonotype was seen many times. DNA for the CDR3: TGTGCCAGCAGTTCACAGTTGGATCAGCCCCAGCATTTT. It translates to CASSSQLDQPQHF. The chain is built from TRBV28 and TRBJ1-5; D unclear. This CDR3 comprises 13 residues. V lost 4 bases to trimming and J lost 5 bases, with 9 bases between them. The germline V gene encodes CDR1 MDHEN and CDR2 SYDVKM.

The V call is TRBV6-1, the J call TRBJ1-2, with no clear D. Trimming left V 8 bases short and J 8 bases short, with 12 bases between. Germline V gene data show CDR1 as MNHNS and CDR2 as SASEGT. This CDR3 comprises 11 residues. CDR3 protein: CASPSFSGYTF. The DNA for the CDR3 is TGTGCCAGCCCCTCCTTCTCCGGCTACACCTTC.

This clonotype has at least ten counts. V and J are TRBV12-3 or TRBV12-4 and TRBJ2-3; unclear D gene. The CDR3 is 14 residues long. The germline V and J ends were trimmed by 6 bases and 1 base, with 11 bases remaining between them. DNA of the CDR3: TGTGCCAGCAGCCGTCGGGCCCGCACAGATACGCAGTATTTT. The encoded protein is CASSRRARTDTQYF.

The chain links TRBV29-1 to TRBJ2-3; 7 nucleotides align to TRBD2. J gave up 0 bases and V 7 bases, and 7 bases lay outside the gene matches. The length of the CDR3 is 14 residues. Germline V CDR1 and CDR2: SQVTM, ANQGSEA. The CDR3 coding sequence is TGCAGCGCCCGACTAGCCCTGAGCACAGATACGCAGTATTTT. It yields the protein CSARLALSTDTQYF.

This chain joins TRBV18 and TRBJ1-4; a weak D match, TRBD1 (6 bases). Trimming removed 0 bases at V and 4 bases at J, with 9 bases between. In germline, CDR1 is KGHSH, CDR2 LQKENI. The CDR3 length is 15 residues. The CDR3 nucleotides are TGTGCCAGCTCACCACCGGGACACCTTAATGAAAAACTGTTTTTT. This sequence encodes CASSPPGHLNEKLFF.

The chain is built from TRBV10-3 and TRBJ2-3, with TRBD2 identical over 8 bases. There are 15 residues in the CDR3. Germline V gene sequence: CDR1 ENHRY, CDR2 SYGVKD. The V segment lost 3 bases and the J segment 0 bases; nucleotides outside the gene matches: 2. CDR3 sequence reads: CAISDVAGSTDTQYF. CDR3 sequence (DNA): TGTGCCATCAGTGACGTAGCGGGGAGCACAGATACGCAGTATTTT.

The table lists this clonotype with many counts. CDR3 sequence (DNA): TGCAGTGCTAGATGGCAGAATAATTCACCCCTCCACTTT. It translates to CSARWQNNSPLHF. V and J are TRBV20-1 and TRBJ1-6; D call uncertain. The V end lost 2 bases, the J end lost 5 bases, and 7 bases lay between the germline ends. The CDR3 consists of 13 residues. CDR1 is DFQATT and CDR2 is SNEGSKA in the germline V gene (reference sequence).

In this sample, this clonotype turned up a few times. The chain employs TRBV12-3 or TRBV12-4 and TRBJ1-4; 11 bases are a match to TRBD1. The CDR3 has 14 amino acids. Trimming took 6 bases from V and 5 from J; bases not matched to a gene: 2. The DNA for the CDR3 is TGTGCCAGCAGAGGGGACAGGGGGAATGAAAAACTGTTTTTT. Amino acid sequence: CASRGDRGNEKLFF.

This clonotype was seen at least ten times. CDR3 sequence: CASSAGGALGNEQFF. CDR3 nucleotides: TGTGCCAGCTCAGCGGGGGGGGCTTTGGGCAATGAGCAGTTCTTC. V gene TRBV11-1 combines with J gene TRBJ2-1; TRBD2 agrees at 10 bases. The CDR3 has 15 residues. The V and J ends lost 8 bases and 6 bases, in that order; junction bases with no gene match: 10. Germline values: CDR1 SGHAT, CDR2 FQDESV (reference sequence).

The sample holds many counts of this clonotype. V is TRBV20-1 and J is TRBJ2-1; D is uncertain. Trimming cost V 5 bases and J 10 bases, with 12 bases left between them. The CDR3 covers 11 residues. Looked up from germline, CDR1 is DFQATT and CDR2 is SNEGSKA (reference sequence). CDR3 sequence: CSAGPVEEQFF. CDR3 in DNA: TGCAGTGCTGGACCTGTTGAAGAGCAGTTCTTC.

This clonotype was seen repeatedly, ten times or more. The chain has TRBV6-1 and TRBJ1-4; weak D call: TRBD1 (5 bases). Looked up from germline, CDR1 is MNHNS and CDR2 is SASEGT. Trimming shortened V by 7 bases and J by 7 bases, and 16 bases separated the two germline ends. The CDR3 extends over 14 amino acids. Here the CDR3 reads CASNPAGLGEKLFF. The CDR3 nucleotides read TGTGCCAGCAACCCGGCGGGGCTCGGTGAAAAACTGTTTTTT.

This clonotype occurred many times. The chain is built from TRBV13 and TRBJ2-4, with D unresolved. In germline, CDR1 is PRHDT, CDR2 FYEKMQ (reference sequence). CDR3 size: 12 residues. V lost 6 bases to trimming and J lost 10 bases, with 13 bases between them. The CDR3 region has the DNA TGTGCCAGCAGATGGCAGGCATCTATTCAGTACTTC. Residues: CASRWQASIQYF.

This clonotype was found a few times. J is TRBJ2-7 and V is TRBV5-1, with D unclear. The CDR3 sequence is 14 residues long. Germline CDR1 and CDR2: SGHRS and YFSETQ. With 0 bases removed from V and 0 bases from J, the gap between germline ends came to 7 bases. The CDR3 DNA reads as TGCGCCAGCAGCTTGGAGGCCACCTCCTACGAGCAGTACTTC. Amino acids: CASSLEATSYEQYF.

This clonotype was detected once. This may stem from a read error, because a much larger clone lies one nucleotide away. This chain links TRBV18 with TRBJ1-6; D not resolved. The CDR3 consists of 14 residues. Germline V lookup: CDR1 KGHSH, CDR2 LQKENI. CDR3 sequence reads: CSSSRDSYNSPLHF. The DNA of the CDR3 is TGTTCCAGCTCAAGGGACTCCTATAATTCACCCCTCCACTTT.

This clonotype was recorded at least ten times. V usage is TRBV7-3 and J usage is TRBJ2-1; 8 bases map to TRBD2. The CDR3 loop spans 14 amino acids. CDR1 is SGHTA, CDR2 FQGTGA, per germline. Trimming removed 1 base from V and 9 bases from J; junction bases left unmatched: 5. The CDR3 DNA reads as TGTGCCAGCAGCTTAAGCGGGGGGACCCGTGAGCAGTTCTTC. It is translated as CASSLSGGTREQFF. Drawing the rest from reference TRBV7-3 and TRBJ2-1, the complete variable domain is GAGVSQTPSNKVTEKGKYVELRCDPISGHTALYWYRQSLGQGPEFLIYFQGTGAADDSGLPNDRFFAVRPEGSVSTLKIQRTERGDSAVYLCASSLSGGTREQFFGPGTRLTVL.

This CDR3 is CASSSERQETQYF. CDR3 DNA sequence: TGTGCCAGCAGCTCCGAACGCCAAGAGACCCAGTACTTC. The chain combines TRBV7-3 with TRBJ2-5; no reliable D call. V lost 4 bases and J lost 1, with 7 bases in between. This CDR3 is built from 13 residues. Germline CDR1 is SGHTA and CDR2 is FQGTGA.

This clonotype was seen many times. This chain connects TRBV12-3 or TRBV12-4 to TRBJ1-5, with D perhaps matching TRBD1 (6 bases). The CDR3 contains 17 residues. V shed 4 bases and J shed 6 bases, with 22 bases lying between them. The CDR3 is CASSSTGGGVIGQPQHF. The CDR3 nucleotides are TGTGCCAGCAGTTCCACCGGAGGGGGGGTGATCGGTCAGCCCCAGCATTTT.

This clonotype turned up a few times. This chain joins TRBV6-2 or TRBV6-3 and TRBJ2-7, with D possibly TRBD2 on 5 matching bases. The ends were cut back, 5 bases at V and 2 bases at J, with 13 bases in the middle. Germline CDR1 reads MNHEY; CDR2 reads SVGEGT. There are 14 residues in the CDR3. The CDR3 DNA reads TGTGCCAGCAGTCTCGTTGTGAGGGCCTACGAGCAGTACTTC. Protein: CASSLVVRAYEQYF.

This clonotype has ten or more counts. This sequence joins TRBV6-2 or TRBV6-3 and TRBJ2-1, with D perhaps matching TRBD2 (6 bases). This CDR3 has 13 amino acids. Germline V gene data show CDR1 as MNHEY and CDR2 as SVGEGT. Trimming pared 3 bases from V and 5 bases from J, leaving 8 bases between. Here the CDR3 DNA reads TGTGCCAGCAGTTATCGGACTAACAATGAGCAGTTCTTC. Translated: CASSYRTNNEQFF.

This clonotype was found many times. CDR3 loop: CASSSQDTQYF. In nucleotides, the CDR3 is TGTGCCAGCAGCTCCCAAGATACGCAGTATTTT. V and J are TRBV12-3 or TRBV12-4 and TRBJ2-3; no clear D gene. V was cut by 6 bases and J by 5 bases, with 6 bases left in between. The CDR3 spans 11 residues.

The chain employs TRBV10-3 and TRBJ2-3; the D gene is possibly TRBD1 (6 bases). Trimming stripped 4 bases from V and 0 bases from J, with 8 bases between. CDR1 is ENHRY, CDR2 SYGVKD, per germline. The CDR3 is made up of 14 amino acids. CDR3 sequence reads: CAISGTGSTDTQYF. CDR3 DNA: TGTGCCATCAGTGGTACAGGGAGCACAGATACGCAGTATTTT.